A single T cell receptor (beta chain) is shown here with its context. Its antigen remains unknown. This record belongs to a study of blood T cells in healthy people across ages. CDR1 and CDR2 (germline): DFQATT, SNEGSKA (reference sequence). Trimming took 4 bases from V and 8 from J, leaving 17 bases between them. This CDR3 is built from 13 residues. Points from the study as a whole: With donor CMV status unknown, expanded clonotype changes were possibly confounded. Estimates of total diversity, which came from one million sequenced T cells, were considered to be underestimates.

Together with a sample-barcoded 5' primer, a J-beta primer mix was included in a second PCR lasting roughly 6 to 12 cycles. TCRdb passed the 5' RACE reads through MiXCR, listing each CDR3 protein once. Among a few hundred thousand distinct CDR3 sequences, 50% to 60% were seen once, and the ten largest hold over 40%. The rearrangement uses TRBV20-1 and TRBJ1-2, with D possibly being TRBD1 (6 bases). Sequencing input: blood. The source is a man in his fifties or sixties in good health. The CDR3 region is CSAKRGAAVGYTF. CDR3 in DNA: TGCAGTGCTAAGCGGGGGGCCGCTGTAGGCTACACCTTC.